The subject of this entry is one T cell receptor beta chain. This clonotype came up many times. Its target antigen remains unknown. Per-nucleotide qualities are absent, and no much larger clonotype sits a single base away. This entry belongs to a study of neurological immune-mediated disorders (dated 2019 in TCRdb). Regarding the research as a whole: Among the 34 multiple sclerosis patients, roughly 31 had relapsing-remitting MS and 3 had secondary progressive MS. Alongside PBMC samples, the set of around 99 TCR-beta libraries contained longitudinal samples, technical triplicates, and paired CD4+ and CD8+ T-cell subsets that had been sorted. The cohort included roughly 71 subjects: about 14 with HAM/TSP, about 34 with multiple sclerosis, and around 20 healthy controls. Peripheral blood TCR-beta repertoires from HTLV-I-associated myelopathy (HAM/TSP) patients, multiple sclerosis patients and healthy controls were compared by UMI-based sequencing.

cDNA was synthesized by template-switch 5'RACE using a primer with a 10-nucleotide random unique molecular identifier that tagged each TCR transcript. Every sequencing run covered 15-18 subjects and yielded more than 200 million TCR-beta sequences. The RNeasy kit was used to extract total RNA. TCR-beta VDJ regions were amplified with primers for the TCR constant region and the 5'RACE anchor, using the KAPA Real-time Library Amplification kit. Sample indexes and Illumina adaptors were added in a first PCR, and a second PCR then increased library yield. After Ampure bead purification, the roughly 650 bp TCR product was size-selected on a 2% E-gel SizeSelection system. Library quality was checked on a Bioanalyzer, concentration was measured with Qubit, and libraries were quantified with the Kapa Library Quantification kit before pooling. Paired-end 2 x 150 bp sequencing of the libraries was performed on an Illumina HiSeq 2500. To increase sequence diversity, roughly 24-32% phiX was spiked into each library pool. As for the authors' bioinformatics: Quality-filtered reads were processed with the UMI-based MiGEC pipeline, which removed over 85% of raw TCR sequences during error correction. IMGT germline references were used for alignment of VDJ genes, and clonotypes were defined by a unique CDR3 amino acid sequence together with V-J genes. Clonal expansion, Shannon diversity and CDR3 relatedness were evaluated with VDJtools (CalcPairwiseDistances, ClusterSamples), while phylogenetic trees were built in CLCbio workbench. A clone was classed as expanded if it had 8 or more unique UMIs, a cutoff based on coefficient-of-variation modelling across technical triplicates. TCRdb reprocessed the public reads (quality trimming at Q25 with fastp, clone calling with MiXCR) and kept in-frame beta chains. Each record represents a unique CDR3 protein, reported with the most common genes and DNA among its rows. These V and J calls derive from TCRdb rather than the authors' analysis. This sample lists tens of thousands of distinct CDR3 sequences; roughly 3.5% were detected once. The ten largest clones represent approximately 2.9% of the sample.

The germline V gene provides CDR1 SQVTM and CDR2 ANQGSEA. Reading from cysteine to phenylalanine, the CDR3 counts 10 amino acids. Only the CDR3 portion is preserved as DNA: 30 bases, with reading frame beginning at the first base. Cut back by 3 bases and 4 bases, the V and J ends lie 3 bases apart. For the unsorted PBMC libraries, 2 million PBMCs were stored in RNAlater at -80 degrees C until RNA extraction and were used to generate the libraries. Multiple sclerosis patients were enrolled in a US clinical protocol under which disease progression was evaluated by magnetic resonance imaging. Peripheral blood was subjected to Ficoll-Hypaque density gradient centrifugation to isolate PBMCs, which were then cryopreserved in liquid nitrogen. General findings and caveats noted by the study authors: In a phylogenetic analysis, the repertoires of 18 out of 34 MS patients fell into a single cluster of related CDR3 sequences, pointing to a possible signature at the repertoire level. The highest TCR clonal expansion was observed in HAM/TSP patients, whereas the lowest was observed in MS patients, even when compared with healthy controls. Expanded clones from different subjects shared no identical CDR3 amino acid sequences, which suggests that TCR-beta repertoires were private in all groups. The MS cluster showed no association with clinical or MRI features, and the authors stated that larger cohorts are needed.

The rearrangement joined TRBV29-1 to TRBJ2-5; the D gene identity is not certain. The source material was PBMCs. This TCR was sampled from a woman aged 45-59 years with multiple sclerosis. The CDR3 reads as follows: CSVDPETQYF. The nucleotide sequence reads TGCAGCGTTGACCCAGAGACCCAGTACTTC. The full variable domain, completed from the reference TRBV29-1 and TRBJ2-5 proteins outside the CDR3, reads SAVISQKPSRDICQRGTSLTIQCQVDSQVTMMFWYRQQPGQSLTLIATANQGSEATYESGFVIDKFPISRPNLTFSTLTVSNMSPEDSSIYLCSVDPETQYFGPGTRLLVL.